Below are 8 T cell receptor beta chains sequenced from a single sample in a study of immune evolution from preneoplasia to lung adenocarcinoma. The table came from immunoSEQ multiplex PCR; TCRdb's copy has only in-frame clones and leaves some out. The sample has roughly 4,700 clones, approximately 91% seen once. Sequences were obtained from FFPE atypical adenomatous hyperplasia tissue from the lung. Subset of the sample: atypical adenomatous hyperplasia (AAH), lung preneoplasia. The receptors stem from an older person with lung adenocarcinoma.

The V call is TRBV7-6, the J call TRBJ1-1; maybe TRBD1 (5 bases). The CDR3 totals 14 residues. The V gene's germline CDR1 is SGHVS and CDR2 FNYEAQ. V was cut by 1 base and J by 0 bases, with 6 bases left in between. In nucleotides, the CDR3 is TGTGCCAGCAGCTTAGGGACAATGAACACTGAAGCTTTCTTT. It translates to CASSLGTMNTEAFF. The whole variable domain, filled in from reference TRBV7-6 and TRBJ1-1, reads GAGVSQSPRYKVTKRGQDVALRCDPISGHVSLYWYRQALGQGPEFLTYFNYEAQQDKSGLPNDRFSAERPEGSISTLTIQRTEQRDSAMYRCASSLGTMNTEAFFGQGTRLTVV.

The V call is TRBV7-2, the J call TRBJ1-2; D is possibly TRBD1 (6 bases). The CDR3 covers 14 residues. V was pared by 5 bases and J by 4 bases, with 14 bases between. In germline, CDR1 is SGHTA, CDR2 FQGNSA. The CDR3 sequence: CASSPPDRRYGYTF. The CDR3 nucleotides read TGTGCCAGCAGCCCCCCAGACAGGCGCTATGGCTACACCTTC. Looking up the rest from reference TRBV7-2 and TRBJ1-2 gives the full variable domain: GAGVSQSPSNKVTEKGKDVELRCDPISGHTALYWYRQSLGQGLEFLIYFQGNSAPDKSGLPSDRFSAERTGGSVSTLTIQRTQQEDSAVYLCASSPPDRRYGYTFGSGTRLTVV.

J is TRBJ2-3 and V is TRBV11-3; TRBD2 matches 14 bases. CDR3 length: 16 residues. CDR1 and CDR2 (germline): SGHNT, YENEEA. Trimming removed 3 bases from V and 4 bases from J; junction bases left unmatched: 3. The CDR3: CASSLGTSGGSDTQYF. In nucleotides, the CDR3 is TGTGCCAGCAGCTTGGGGACTAGCGGGGGATCAGATACGCAGTATTTT.

V and J are TRBV6-1 and TRBJ1-3, with TRBD1 as a possible D gene (5 bases). CDR3 length: 14 amino acids. Germline V gene data show CDR1 as MNHNS and CDR2 as SASEGT. V gave up 3 bases and J gave up 5 bases, with 11 bases separating them. DNA for the CDR3: TGTGCCAGCAGTGAGGGACTCCTGAGAAACACCATATATTTT. Translated, it gives CASSEGLLRNTIYF.

This clone was found once. This CDR3 reads CASSLGGAGELFF. The CDR3 DNA sequence: TGTGCCAGCAGCTTAGGTGGGGCCGGGGAGCTGTTTTTT. The rearrangement uses TRBV7-9 and TRBJ2-2, with no clear D. The V end was cut by 1 base, the J end by 6 bases, with 6 bases between. Germline V gene data show CDR1 as SEHNR and CDR2 as FQNEAQ (reference sequence). This CDR3 region has 13 residues.

V usage is TRBV19 and J usage is TRBJ2-1, with D perhaps matching TRBD1 (6 bases). The CDR3 contains 15 residues. Germline-derived CDR1 and CDR2 are LNHDA and SQIVND (reference sequence). V gave up 5 bases and J gave up 0 bases, with 11 bases separating them. The CDR3 nucleotides are TGTGCCAGTAGTTCGGACAGTAGCTCCTACAATGAGCAGTTCTTC. As protein: CASSSDSSSYNEQFF.

The chain carries TRBV28 and TRBJ1-2; TRBD1 aligns across 8 bases. The CDR3 runs 13 residues. Trimming took 4 bases from V and 7 from J; bases not matched to a gene: 5. CDR1 MDHEN and CDR2 SYDVKM come from the germline V gene. The CDR3 here is CASSSDRELGYTF. The CDR3 coding sequence is TGTGCCAGCAGTTCGGACAGGGAACTTGGCTACACCTTC.

This clone was observed a few times. The chain links TRBV25-1 to TRBJ2-2; TRBD1 might be the D (6 bases). Trimming removed 1 base at V and 2 bases at J, with 8 bases between. Germline lookup yields CDR1 MGHDK and CDR2 SYGVNS. The length of the CDR3 is 15 residues. The DNA of the CDR3 is TGTGCCAGCAGTGAATTGGACAGCAACACCGGGGAGCTGTTTTTT. It codes for CASSELDSNTGELFF.